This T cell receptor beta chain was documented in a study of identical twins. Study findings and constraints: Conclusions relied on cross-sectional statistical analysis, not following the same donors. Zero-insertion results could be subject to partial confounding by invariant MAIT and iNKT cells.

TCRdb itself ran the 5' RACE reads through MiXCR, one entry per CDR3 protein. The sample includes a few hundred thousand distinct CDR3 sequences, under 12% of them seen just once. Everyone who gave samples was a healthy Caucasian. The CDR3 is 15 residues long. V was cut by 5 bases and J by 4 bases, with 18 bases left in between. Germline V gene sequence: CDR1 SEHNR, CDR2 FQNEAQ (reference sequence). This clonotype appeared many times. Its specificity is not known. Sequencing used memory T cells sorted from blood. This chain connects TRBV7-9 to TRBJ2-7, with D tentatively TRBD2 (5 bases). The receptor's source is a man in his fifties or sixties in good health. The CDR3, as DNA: TGTGCCAGCAGCACTAGGGTGGGAAGTTCGTACGAGCAGTACTTC. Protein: CASSTRVGSSYEQYF.